This paragraph covers one TCR beta chain sequence. Its antigen is still unknown. A 1 in 200,000 to 1 in 1 million T cell depth was the sequencing target. Method: immunoSEQ multiplex PCR; TCRdb's copy keeps in-frame clones and lacks some. The data contain tens of thousands of clones, approximately 57% of them singletons. This CDR3 is built from 14 residues. Trimming pared 4 bases from V and 2 bases from J, leaving 11 bases between. Germline V gene lookup returns CDR1 MNHNY and CDR2 SVGAGI (reference sequence). The entry originates in a study of cytotoxic CD8 clonotypes in ibrutinib-treated CLL. Study findings and constraints: Contraction or stability on treatment was seen for public clonotypes, which were uncommon.

Here the sequenced sample was PBMCs, taken after 12 months of ibrutinib treatment. The sequence was obtained from a human donor with chronic lymphocytic leukemia. The genes are TRBV6-6 and TRBJ1-1; TRBD1 is a possible D gene (6 bases). The CDR3 loop reads CASSWDTDNTEAFF. CDR3 coding DNA: TGTGCCAGCAGTTGGGACACAGATAACACTGAAGCTTTCTTT.